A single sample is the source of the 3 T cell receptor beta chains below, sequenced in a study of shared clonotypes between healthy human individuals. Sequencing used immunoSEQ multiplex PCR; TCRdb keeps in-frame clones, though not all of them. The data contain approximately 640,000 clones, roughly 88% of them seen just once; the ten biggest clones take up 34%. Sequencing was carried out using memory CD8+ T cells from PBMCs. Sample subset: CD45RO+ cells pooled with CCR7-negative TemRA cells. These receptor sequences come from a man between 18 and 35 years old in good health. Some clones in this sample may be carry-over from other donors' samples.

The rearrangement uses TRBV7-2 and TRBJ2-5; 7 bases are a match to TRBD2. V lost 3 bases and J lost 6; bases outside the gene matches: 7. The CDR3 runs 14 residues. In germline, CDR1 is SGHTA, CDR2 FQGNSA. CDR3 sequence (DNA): TGTGCCAGCAGCTTTTGGCGGGAGATGCAGACCCAGTACTTC. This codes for CASSFWREMQTQYF.

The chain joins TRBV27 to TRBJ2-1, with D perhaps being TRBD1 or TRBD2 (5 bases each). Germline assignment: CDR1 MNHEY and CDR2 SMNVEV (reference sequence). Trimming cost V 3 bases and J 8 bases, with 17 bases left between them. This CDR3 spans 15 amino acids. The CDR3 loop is CASSFGAVSWDEQFF. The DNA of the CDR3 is TGTGCCAGCAGTTTCGGGGCAGTTTCCTGGGATGAGCAGTTCTTC.

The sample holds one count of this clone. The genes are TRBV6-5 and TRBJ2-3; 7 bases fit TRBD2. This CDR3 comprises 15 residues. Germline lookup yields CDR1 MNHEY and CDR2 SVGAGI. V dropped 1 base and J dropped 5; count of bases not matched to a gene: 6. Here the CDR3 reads CASSYYGLEVDTQYF. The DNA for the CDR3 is TGTGCCAGCAGTTACTACGGACTAGAAGTAGATACGCAGTATTTT.